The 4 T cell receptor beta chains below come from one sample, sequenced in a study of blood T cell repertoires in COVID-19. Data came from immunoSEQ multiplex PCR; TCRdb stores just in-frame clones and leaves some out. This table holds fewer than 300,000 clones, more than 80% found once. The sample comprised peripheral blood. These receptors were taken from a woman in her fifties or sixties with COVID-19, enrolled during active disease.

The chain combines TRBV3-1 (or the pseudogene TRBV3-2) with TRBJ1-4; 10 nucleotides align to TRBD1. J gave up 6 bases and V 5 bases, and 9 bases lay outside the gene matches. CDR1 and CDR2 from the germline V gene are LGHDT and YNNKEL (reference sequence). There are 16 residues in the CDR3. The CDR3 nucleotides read TGTGCCAGCAGCGCACACATCGGGACAGGGGATGAAAAACTGTTTTTT. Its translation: CASSAHIGTGDEKLFF.

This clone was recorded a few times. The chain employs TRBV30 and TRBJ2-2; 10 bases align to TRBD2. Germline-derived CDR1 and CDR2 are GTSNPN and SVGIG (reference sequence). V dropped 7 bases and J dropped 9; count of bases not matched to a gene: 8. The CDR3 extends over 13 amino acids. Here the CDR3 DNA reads TGTGCCTTCCAAGGACTAGCGGAGTGGGAGCTGTTTTTT. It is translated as CAFQGLAEWELFF. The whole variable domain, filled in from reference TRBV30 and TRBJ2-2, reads SQTIHQWPATLVQPVGSPLSLECTVEGTSNPNLYWYRQAAGRGLQLLFYSVGIGQISSEVPQNLSASRPQDRQFILSSKKLLLSDSGFYLCAFQGLAEWELFFGEGSRLTVL.

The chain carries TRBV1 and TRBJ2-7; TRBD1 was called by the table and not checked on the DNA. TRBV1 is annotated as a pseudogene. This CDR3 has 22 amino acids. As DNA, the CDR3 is TGCACCAGCAGCCGGGGACAGGGTGGTTTCCGACAAATTATTGAGACAATCTACGAGCAGTACTTC. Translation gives CTSSRGQGGFRQIIETIYEQYF.

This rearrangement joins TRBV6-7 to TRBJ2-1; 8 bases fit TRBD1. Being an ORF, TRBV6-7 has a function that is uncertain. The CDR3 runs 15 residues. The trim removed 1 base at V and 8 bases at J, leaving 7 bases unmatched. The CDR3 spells CASSYLDRVAHEQFF. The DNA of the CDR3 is TGTGCCAGCAGTTACTTGGACAGGGTTGCTCATGAGCAGTTCTTC.